This T cell receptor beta chain is from a study of beta chain features in type 1 diabetes. With respect to this clone: Its specificity is unknown.

Markers CD45RO/CCR7/CD25/CD127/CD95/CD27 served to sort CD4+ naive, central memory, regulatory and stem cell-like memory cells. Study-level results: VDJ junctions from type 1 diabetes patients carried fewer insertions and larger deletions. Among patients with Type 1 diabetes, TCRB CDR3s were moderately but significantly shorter in every one of the four CD4+ subsets.

Expressed TCRB transcripts got sequenced, as all isolated RNA was reverse transcribed. Samples of naive, central memory and regulatory T cells yielded a mean of about 3.5 million reads. Using immunoSEQ multiplex PCR, the repertoire was profiled, and TCRdb retains in-frame clones only, with some absent. The sample lists fewer than 250,000 clones, around an eighth occurring once. Trimming removed 0 bases from V and 6 bases from J, with 8 bases in between. Germline assignment: CDR1 SEHNR and CDR2 FQNEAQ (reference sequence). The CDR3 loop spans 13 amino acids. Sequencing input: naive CD4+ T cells from blood. The clonotype comes from a woman between 35 and 50 years old in good health. The chain is built from TRBV7-9 and TRBJ1-2; tentative D call: TRBD1 (5 bases). CDR3: CASSLAAGDGYTF. Here the CDR3 DNA reads TGTGCCAGCAGCTTAGCGGCGGGGGATGGCTACACCTTC.